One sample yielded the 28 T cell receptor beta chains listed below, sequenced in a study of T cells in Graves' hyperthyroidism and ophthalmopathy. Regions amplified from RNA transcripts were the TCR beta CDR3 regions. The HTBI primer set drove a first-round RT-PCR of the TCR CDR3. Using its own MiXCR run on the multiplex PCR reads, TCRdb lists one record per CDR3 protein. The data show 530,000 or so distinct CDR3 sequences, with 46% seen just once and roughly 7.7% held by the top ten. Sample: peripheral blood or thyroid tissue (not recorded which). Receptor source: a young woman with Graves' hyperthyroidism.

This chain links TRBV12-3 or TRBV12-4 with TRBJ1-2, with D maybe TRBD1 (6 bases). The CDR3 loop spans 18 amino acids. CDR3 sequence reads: CASATQYIGRGINYGYTF. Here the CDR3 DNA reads TGTGCTAGTGCCACACAATATATCGGAAGGGGGATTAACTATGGCTACACCTTC.

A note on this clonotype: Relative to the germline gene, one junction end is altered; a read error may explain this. The CDR3 DNA follows: TGTGCCTGCAGTTTAAGCCCACATCGTCCTTATGGCTACACCTTC. It yields the protein CACSLSPHRPYGYTF. V is TRBV2 and J is TRBJ1-2; D ambiguous. From germline, CDR1 is SNHLY and CDR2 FYNNEI. The CDR3 totals 15 residues.

The CDR3 DNA is TGTGCCAGCAGCCGCCCTGACACCGGGGAGCTGTTTTTT. Residues: CASSRPDTGELFF. The chain couples TRBV7-2 to TRBJ2-2; no definite D call. The CDR3 loop spans 13 amino acids. Germline V gives CDR1 SGHTA, CDR2 FQGNSA. The V end was cut by 5 bases, the J end by 3 bases, with 7 bases between. Looking up the rest from reference TRBV7-2 and TRBJ2-2 gives the full variable domain: GAGVSQSPSNKVTEKGKDVELRCDPISGHTALYWYRQSLGQGLEFLIYFQGNSAPDKSGLPSDRFSAERTGGSVSTLTIQRTQQEDSAVYLCASSRPDTGELFFGEGSRLTVL.

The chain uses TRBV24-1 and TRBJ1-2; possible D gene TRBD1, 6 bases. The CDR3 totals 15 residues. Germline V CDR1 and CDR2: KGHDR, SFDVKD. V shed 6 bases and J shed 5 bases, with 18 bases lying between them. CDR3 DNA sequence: TGTGCCACCAGTCCGGCAGGGGTCTTCGGTTATGGCTACACCTTC. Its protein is CATSPAGVFGYGYTF.

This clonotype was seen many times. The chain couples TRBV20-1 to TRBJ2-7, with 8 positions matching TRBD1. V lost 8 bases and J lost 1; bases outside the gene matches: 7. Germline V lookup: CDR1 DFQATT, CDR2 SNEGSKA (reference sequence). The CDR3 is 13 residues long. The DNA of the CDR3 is TGCAGTTCCGGGACAGGTTCATCCTACGAGCAGTACTTC. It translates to CSSGTGSSYEQYF.

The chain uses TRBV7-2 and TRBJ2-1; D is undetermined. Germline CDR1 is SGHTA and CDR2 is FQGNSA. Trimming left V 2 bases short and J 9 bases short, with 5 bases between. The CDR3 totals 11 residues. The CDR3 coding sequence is TGTGCCAGCAGCTTATATAGTGAGCAGTTCTTC. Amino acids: CASSLYSEQFF.

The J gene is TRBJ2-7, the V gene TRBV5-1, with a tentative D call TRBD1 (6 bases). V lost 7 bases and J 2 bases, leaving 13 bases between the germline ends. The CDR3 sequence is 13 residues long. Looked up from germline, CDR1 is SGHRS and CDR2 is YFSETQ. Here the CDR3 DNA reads TGCGCCAGCGGCAAAGGGACACCCTACGAGCAGTACTTC. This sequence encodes CASGKGTPYEQYF.

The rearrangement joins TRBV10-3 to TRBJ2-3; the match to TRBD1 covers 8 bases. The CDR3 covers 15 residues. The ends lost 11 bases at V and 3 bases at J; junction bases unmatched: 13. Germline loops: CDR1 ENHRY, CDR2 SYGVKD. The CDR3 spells CALGTGQEFTDTQYF. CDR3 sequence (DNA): TGTGCCCTCGGGACAGGCCAAGAGTTTACAGATACGCAGTATTTT.

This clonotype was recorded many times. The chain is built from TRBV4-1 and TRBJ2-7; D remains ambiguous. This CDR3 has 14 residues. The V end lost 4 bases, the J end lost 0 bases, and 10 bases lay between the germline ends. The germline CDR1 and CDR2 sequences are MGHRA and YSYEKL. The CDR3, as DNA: TGCGCCAGCAGCCTCCGGTCTAGCTCCTACGAGCAGTACTTC. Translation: CASSLRSSSYEQYF.

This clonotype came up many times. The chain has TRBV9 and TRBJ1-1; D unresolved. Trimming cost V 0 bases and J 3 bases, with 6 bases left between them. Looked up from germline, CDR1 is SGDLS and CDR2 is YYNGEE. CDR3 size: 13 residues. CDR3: CASSVDPYTEAFF. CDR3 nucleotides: TGTGCCAGCAGCGTAGATCCGTACACTGAAGCTTTCTTT.

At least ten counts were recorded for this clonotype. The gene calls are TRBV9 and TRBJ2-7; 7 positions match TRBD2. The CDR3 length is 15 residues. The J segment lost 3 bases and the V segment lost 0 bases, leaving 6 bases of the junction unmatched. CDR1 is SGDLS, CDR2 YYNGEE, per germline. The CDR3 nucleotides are TGTGCCAGCAGCGTAGGGCTGCGGGAGTGCTACGAGCAGTACTTC. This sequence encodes CASSVGLRECYEQYF.

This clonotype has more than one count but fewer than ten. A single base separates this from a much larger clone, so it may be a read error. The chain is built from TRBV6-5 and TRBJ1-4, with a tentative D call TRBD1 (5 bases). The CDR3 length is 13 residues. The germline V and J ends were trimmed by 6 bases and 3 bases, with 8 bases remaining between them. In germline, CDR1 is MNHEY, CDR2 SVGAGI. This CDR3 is CASSRDPNEKLFF. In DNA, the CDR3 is TGTGCCAGCAGCCGGGACCCTAATGAAAAACTGTTTTTT.

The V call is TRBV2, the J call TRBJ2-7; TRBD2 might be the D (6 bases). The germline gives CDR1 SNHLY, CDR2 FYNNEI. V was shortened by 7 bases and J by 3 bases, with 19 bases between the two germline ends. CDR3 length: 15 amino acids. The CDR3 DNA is TGTGCCAGCACGAATGGAGGGATTGGTGGCTACGAGCAGTACTTC. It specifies CASTNGGIGGYEQYF.

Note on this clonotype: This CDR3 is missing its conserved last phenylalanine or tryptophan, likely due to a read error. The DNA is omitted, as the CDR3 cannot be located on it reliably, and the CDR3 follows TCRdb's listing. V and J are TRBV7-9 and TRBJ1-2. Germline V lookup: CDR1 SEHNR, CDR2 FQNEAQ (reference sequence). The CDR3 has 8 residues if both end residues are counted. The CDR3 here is CASSLGLC.

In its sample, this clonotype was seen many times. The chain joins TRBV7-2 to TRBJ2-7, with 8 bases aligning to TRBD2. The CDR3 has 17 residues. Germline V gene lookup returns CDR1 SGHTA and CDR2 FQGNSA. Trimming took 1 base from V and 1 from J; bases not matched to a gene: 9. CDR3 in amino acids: CASSLVDSGTPSYEQYF. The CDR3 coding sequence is TGTGCCAGCAGCTTAGTGGATAGCGGGACCCCATCCTACGAGCAGTACTTC.

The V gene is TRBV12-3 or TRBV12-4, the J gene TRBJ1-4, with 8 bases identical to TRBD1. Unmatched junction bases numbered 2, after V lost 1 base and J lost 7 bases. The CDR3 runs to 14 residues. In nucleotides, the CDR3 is TGTGCCAGCAGTTTAGGGACAGGGCCTGAAAAACTGTTTTTT. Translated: CASSLGTGPEKLFF.

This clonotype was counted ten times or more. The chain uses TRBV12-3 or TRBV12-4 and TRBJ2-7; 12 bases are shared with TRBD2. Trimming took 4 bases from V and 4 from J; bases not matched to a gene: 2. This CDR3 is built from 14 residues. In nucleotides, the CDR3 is TGTGCCAGCAGTTGGACTAGCGGGACGTACGAGCAGTACTTC. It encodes CASSWTSGTYEQYF.

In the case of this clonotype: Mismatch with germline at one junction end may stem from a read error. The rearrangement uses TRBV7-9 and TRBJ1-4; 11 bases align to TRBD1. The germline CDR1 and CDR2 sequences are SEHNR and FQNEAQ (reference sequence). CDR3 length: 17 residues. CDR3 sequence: CASSPIGQGASNEKLFF. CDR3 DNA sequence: TGTGCCAGCAGCCCTATCGGACAGGGGGCGTCTAACGAAAAACTGTTTTTT.

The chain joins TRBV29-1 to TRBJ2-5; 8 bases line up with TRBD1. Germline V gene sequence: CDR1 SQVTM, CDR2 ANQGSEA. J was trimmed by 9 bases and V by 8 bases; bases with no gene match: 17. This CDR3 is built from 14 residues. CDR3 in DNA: TGCAGCATCCGGACAGGGAAGTATCAGAGGTCCCAGTACTTC. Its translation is CSIRTGKYQRSQYF.

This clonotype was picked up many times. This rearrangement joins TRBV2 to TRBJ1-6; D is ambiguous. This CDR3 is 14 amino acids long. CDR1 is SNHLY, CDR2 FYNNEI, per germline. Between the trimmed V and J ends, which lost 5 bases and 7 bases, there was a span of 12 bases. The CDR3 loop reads CASSFESVNSPLHF. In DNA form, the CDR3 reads TGTGCCAGCAGTTTCGAGTCGGTGAATTCACCCCTCCACTTT.

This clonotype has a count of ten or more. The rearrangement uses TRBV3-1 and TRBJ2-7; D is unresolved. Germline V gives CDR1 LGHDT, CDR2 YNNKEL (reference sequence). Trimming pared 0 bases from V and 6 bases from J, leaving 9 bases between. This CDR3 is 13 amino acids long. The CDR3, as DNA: TGTGCCAGCAGCCAAGATACGTTTTCCGAGCAGTACTTC. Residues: CASSQDTFSEQYF.

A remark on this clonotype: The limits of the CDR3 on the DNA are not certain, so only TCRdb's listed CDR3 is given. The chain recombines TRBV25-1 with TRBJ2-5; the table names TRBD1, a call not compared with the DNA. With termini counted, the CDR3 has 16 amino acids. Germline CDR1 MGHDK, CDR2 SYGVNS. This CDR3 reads CACSARDTGDWETQYF.

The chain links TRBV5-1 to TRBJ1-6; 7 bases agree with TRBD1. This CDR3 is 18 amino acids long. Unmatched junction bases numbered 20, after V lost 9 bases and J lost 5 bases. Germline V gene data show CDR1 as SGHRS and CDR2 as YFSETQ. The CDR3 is CATLIDSTGDRDNSPLHF. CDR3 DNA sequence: TGCGCCACCTTAATCGACAGCACCGGGGACAGAGATAATTCACCCCTCCACTTT.

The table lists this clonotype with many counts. The CDR3 bases are TGTGCCAGCAGTGATTGGAGACAGGGGGAAGATACGCAGTATTTT. This sequence encodes CASSDWRQGEDTQYF. This sequence joins TRBV25-1 and TRBJ2-3; 9 bases are a match to TRBD1. Germline V gene lookup returns CDR1 MGHDK and CDR2 SYGVNS. J was trimmed by 5 bases and V by 3 bases; bases with no gene match: 6. CDR3 length equals 15 residues. Based on the CDR3 plus reference TRBV25-1 and TRBJ2-3, the full variable domain is EADIYQTPRYLVIGTGKKITLECSQTMGHDKMYWYQQDPGMELHLIHYSYGVNSTEKGDLSSESTVSRIRTEHFPLTLESARPSHTSQYLCASSDWRQGEDTQYFGPGTRLTVL.

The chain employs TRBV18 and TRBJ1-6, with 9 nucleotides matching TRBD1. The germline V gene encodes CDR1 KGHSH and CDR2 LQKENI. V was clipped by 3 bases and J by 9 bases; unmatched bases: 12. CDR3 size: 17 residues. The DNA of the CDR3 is TGTGCCAGCTCACCTGAAGGACAGGGGTTTTCTTCTTCACCCCTCCACTTT. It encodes CASSPEGQGFSSSPLHF.

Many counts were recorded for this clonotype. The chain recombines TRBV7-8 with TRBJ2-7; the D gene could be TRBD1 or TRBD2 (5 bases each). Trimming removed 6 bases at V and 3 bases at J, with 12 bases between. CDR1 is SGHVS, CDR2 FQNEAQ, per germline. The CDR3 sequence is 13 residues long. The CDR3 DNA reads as TGTGCCAGCAGTAGAGGGGCGGACTACGAGCAGTACTTC. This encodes CASSRGADYEQYF.

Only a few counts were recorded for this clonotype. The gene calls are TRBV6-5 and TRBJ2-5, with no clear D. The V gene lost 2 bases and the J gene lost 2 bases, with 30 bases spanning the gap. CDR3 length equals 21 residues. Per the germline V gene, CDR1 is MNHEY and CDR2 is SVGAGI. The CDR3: CASSYLDPSLPFSPKQETQYF. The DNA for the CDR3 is TGTGCCAGCAGTTACCTAGATCCCAGTCTCCCTTTTTCTCCGAAACAAGAGACCCAGTACTTC.

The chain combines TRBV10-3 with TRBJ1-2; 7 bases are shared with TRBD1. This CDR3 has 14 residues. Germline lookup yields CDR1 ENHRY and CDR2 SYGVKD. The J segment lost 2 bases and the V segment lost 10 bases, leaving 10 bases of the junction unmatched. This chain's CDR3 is CASKRTGSNYGYTF. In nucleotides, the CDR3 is TGTGCCAGCAAGCGGACAGGATCGAACTATGGCTACACCTTC.